These T cell receptor beta chains were read from a single sample in a study of naive and memory T cell subsets. From the 5' RACE reads, TCRdb called clonotypes with MiXCR, one entry per CDR3 protein. The profile shows over 45,000 distinct CDR3 sequences, approximately 4.8% of them singletons. These receptors were collected from a female donor in good health. CDR3s include the opening cysteine and the closing phenylalanine or tryptophan. The D gene is left open where the match is weak. Clone size, where shown, is once, few, many, or a class for clones that have expanded.

clone size: NA; J gene: TRBJ2-5; D gene: NA; V gene: TRBV4-1; CDR3 length: 14; CDR3 DNA: TGCGCCAGCAGCCAACCCGGCGAACAAGAGACCCAGTACTTC; CDR3 protein: CASSQPGEQETQYF
clone size: many; J gene: TRBJ2-5; D gene: TRBD1; V gene: TRBV28; CDR3 length: 18; CDR3 DNA: TGTGCCAGCAGCTCTCCATCCGACAGGGGCGGATCACAAGAGACCCAGTACTTC; CDR3 protein: CASSSPSDRGGSQETQYF
clone size: many; J gene: TRBJ2-7; D gene: TRBD1; V gene: TRBV29-1; CDR3 length: 12; CDR3 DNA: TGCAGCGTCGAGGGACAGACCTACGAGCAGTACTTC; CDR3 protein: CSVEGQTYEQYF
clone size: many; J gene: TRBJ2-7; D gene: NA; V gene: TRBV6-1; CDR3 length: 11; CDR3 DNA: TGTGCCAGCAGTGCTCGGGGCATAAGGTACTTC; CDR3 protein: CASSARGIRYF
clone size: many; J gene: TRBJ2-7; D gene: NA; V gene: TRBV12-3/TRBV12-4; CDR3 length: 14; CDR3 DNA: TGTGCCAGCAGTTCGGACACGTGGCCGTACGAGCAGTACTTC; CDR3 protein: CASSSDTWPYEQYF
clone size: many; J gene: TRBJ2-3; D gene: TRBD2; V gene: TRBV28; CDR3 length: 15; CDR3 DNA: TGTGCCAGCAGTTTTGCGGGAGCAAATAGTGATACGCAGTATTTT; CDR3 protein: CASSFAGANSDTQYF
clone size: many; J gene: TRBJ2-1; D gene: NA; V gene: TRBV5-4; CDR3 length: 14; CDR3 DNA: TGTGCCAGCAGCTTTCGGGGGTGGATCAATGAGCAGTTCTTC; CDR3 protein: CASSFRGWINEQFF
clone size: few; J gene: TRBJ1-1; D gene: TRBD1; V gene: TRBV29-1; CDR3 length: 11; CDR3 DNA: TGCAGCGTTGTCAGGGGGCAGGGTGCTTTCTTT; CDR3 protein: CSVVRGQGAFF
clone size: NA; J gene: TRBJ2-7; D gene: NA; V gene: TRBV28; CDR3 length: 15; CDR3 DNA: TGTGCCAGCAGTTTTGGTGGAGGGATGTCCAACGAGCAGTACTTC; CDR3 protein: CASSFGGGMSNEQYF
clone size: many; J gene: TRBJ2-5; D gene: NA; V gene: TRBV15; CDR3 length: 15; CDR3 DNA: TGTGCCACCAGCAGTGGCTTCGGGGGAGTGGAGACCCAGTACTTC; CDR3 protein: CATSSGFGGVETQYF
clone size: NA; J gene: TRBJ2-7; D gene: TRBD1; V gene: TRBV5-4; CDR3 length: 16; CDR3 DNA: TGTGCCAGCAGCCGACAGGGTCCAGGCCTCTCCTACGAGCAGTACTTC; CDR3 protein: CASSRQGPGLSYEQYF
clone size: many; J gene: TRBJ1-2; D gene: NA; V gene: TRBV7-9; CDR3 length: 15; CDR3 DNA: TGTGCCAGCAGCTTAGTCCAGGGCCCTTTAGGGGGCTACACCTTC; CDR3 protein: CASSLVQGPLGGYTF
clone size: many; J gene: TRBJ2-3; D gene: TRBD1; V gene: TRBV29-1; CDR3 length: 12; CDR3 DNA: TGCAGCGTAGGGGACAGGGCAGATACGCAGTATTTT; CDR3 protein: CSVGDRADTQYF